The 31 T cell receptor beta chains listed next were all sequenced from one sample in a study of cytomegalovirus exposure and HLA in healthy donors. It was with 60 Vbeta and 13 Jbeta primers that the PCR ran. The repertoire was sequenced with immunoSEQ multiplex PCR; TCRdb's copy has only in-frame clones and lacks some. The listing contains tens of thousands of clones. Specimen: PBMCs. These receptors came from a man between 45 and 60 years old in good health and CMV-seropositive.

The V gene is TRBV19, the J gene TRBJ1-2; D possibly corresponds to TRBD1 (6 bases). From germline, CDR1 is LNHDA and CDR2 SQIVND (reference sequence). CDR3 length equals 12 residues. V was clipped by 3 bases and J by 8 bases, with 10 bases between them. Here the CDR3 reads CASSMGGQGYTF. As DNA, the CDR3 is TGTGCCAGTAGTATGGGGGGGCAAGGCTACACCTTC.

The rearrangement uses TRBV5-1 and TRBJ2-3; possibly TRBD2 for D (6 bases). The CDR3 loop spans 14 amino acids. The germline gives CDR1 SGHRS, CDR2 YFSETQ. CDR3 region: CAGSRDSSTDTQYF. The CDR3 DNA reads TGCGCAGGAAGTCGGGACTCCAGCACAGATACGCAGTATTTT.

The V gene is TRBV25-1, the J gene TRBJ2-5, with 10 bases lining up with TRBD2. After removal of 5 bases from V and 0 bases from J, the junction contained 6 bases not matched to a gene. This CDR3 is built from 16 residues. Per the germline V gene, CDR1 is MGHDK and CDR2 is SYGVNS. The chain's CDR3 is CASSQLAGQYQETQYF. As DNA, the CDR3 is TGTGCCAGCAGTCAACTAGCGGGACAGTACCAAGAGACCCAGTACTTC.

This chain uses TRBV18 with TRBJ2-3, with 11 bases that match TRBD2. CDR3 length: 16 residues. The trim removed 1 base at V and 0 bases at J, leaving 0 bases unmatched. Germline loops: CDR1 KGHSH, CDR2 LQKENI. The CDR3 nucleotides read TGTGCCAGCTCACCACTAGCGGGAGGGAGCACAGATACGCAGTATTTT. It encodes CASSPLAGGSTDTQYF.

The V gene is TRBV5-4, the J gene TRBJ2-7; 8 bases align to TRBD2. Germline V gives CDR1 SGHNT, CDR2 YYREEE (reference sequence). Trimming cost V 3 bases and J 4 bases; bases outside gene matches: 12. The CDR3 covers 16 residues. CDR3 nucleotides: TGTGCCAGCAGCTATCCGGGGGTAGCGGGACGGTACGAGCAGTACTTC. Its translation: CASSYPGVAGRYEQYF.

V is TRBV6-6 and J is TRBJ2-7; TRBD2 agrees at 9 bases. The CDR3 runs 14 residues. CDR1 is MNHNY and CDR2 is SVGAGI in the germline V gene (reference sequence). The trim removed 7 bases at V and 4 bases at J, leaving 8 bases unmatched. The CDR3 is CASKAGGGGYEQYF. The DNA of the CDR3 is TGTGCCAGCAAGGCTGGCGGGGGGGGGTACGAGCAGTACTTC.

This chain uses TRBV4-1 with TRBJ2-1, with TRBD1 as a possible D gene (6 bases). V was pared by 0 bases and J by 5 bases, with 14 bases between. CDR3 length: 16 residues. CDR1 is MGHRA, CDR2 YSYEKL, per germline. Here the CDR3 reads CASSQEAGGADNEQFF. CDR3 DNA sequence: TGCGCCAGCAGCCAAGAGGCTGGGGGCGCCGACAATGAGCAGTTCTTC.

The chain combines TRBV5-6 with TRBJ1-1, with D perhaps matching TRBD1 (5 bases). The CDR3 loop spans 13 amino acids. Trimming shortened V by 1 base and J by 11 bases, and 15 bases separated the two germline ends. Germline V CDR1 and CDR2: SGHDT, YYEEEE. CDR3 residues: CASSLKEGRGAFF. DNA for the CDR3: TGTGCCAGCAGCTTGAAGGAGGGGCGGGGGGCTTTCTTT.

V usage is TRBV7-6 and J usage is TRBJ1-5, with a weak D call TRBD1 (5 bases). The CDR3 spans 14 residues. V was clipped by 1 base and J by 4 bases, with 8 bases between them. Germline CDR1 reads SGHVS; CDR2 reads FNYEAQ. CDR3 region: CASSLGQGNQPQHF. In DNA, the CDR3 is TGTGCCAGCAGCTTAGGTCAGGGTAATCAGCCCCAGCATTTT.

In DNA, the CDR3 is TGTGCCAGCTCACCAGGGACAGTTGTAACCTACGAGCAGTACTTC. Translation gives CASSPGTVVTYEQYF. The chain couples TRBV18 to TRBJ2-7, with 7 bases matching TRBD1. This CDR3 is 15 amino acids long. Germline V gene lookup returns CDR1 KGHSH and CDR2 LQKENI. Trimming removed 2 bases from V and 2 bases from J; junction bases left unmatched: 6. Full variable domain (outside the CDR3, taken from reference TRBV18 and TRBJ2-7): NAGVMQNPRHLVRRRGQEARLRCSPMKGHSHVYWYRQLPEEGLKFMVYLQKENIIDESGMPKERFSAEFPKEGPSILRIQQVVRGDSAAYFCASSPGTVVTYEQYFGPGTRLTVT.

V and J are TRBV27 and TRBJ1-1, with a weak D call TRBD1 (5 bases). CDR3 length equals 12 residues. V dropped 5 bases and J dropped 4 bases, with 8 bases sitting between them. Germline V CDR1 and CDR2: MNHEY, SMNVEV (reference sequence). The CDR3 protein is CASSNRPTEAFF. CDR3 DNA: TGTGCCAGCAGTAACAGGCCCACTGAAGCTTTCTTT.

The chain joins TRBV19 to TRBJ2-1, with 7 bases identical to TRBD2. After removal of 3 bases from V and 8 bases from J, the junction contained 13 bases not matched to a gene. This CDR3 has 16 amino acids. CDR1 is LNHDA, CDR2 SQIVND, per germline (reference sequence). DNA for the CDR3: TGTGCCAGTAGTATGGTCCCGTGGGGGGGGTCCCATGAGCAGTTCTTC. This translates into CASSMVPWGGSHEQFF.

The CDR3 protein is CASSVGYLLSGNTIYF. The CDR3 nucleotides read TGTGCCAGCAGCGTAGGGTACTTACTCTCTGGAAACACCATATATTTT. This rearrangement joins TRBV9 to TRBJ1-3; D gene ambiguous. Between the trimmed V and J ends, which lost 0 bases and 0 bases, there was a span of 10 bases. In germline, CDR1 is SGDLS, CDR2 YYNGEE. CDR3 size: 16 residues.

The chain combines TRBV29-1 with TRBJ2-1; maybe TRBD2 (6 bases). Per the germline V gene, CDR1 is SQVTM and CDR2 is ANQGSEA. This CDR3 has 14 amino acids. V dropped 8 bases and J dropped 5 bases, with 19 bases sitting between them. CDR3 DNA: TGCAGCTCGTTCGAGGGCGGGGCGCACAATGAGCAGTTCTTC. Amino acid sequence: CSSFEGGAHNEQFF.

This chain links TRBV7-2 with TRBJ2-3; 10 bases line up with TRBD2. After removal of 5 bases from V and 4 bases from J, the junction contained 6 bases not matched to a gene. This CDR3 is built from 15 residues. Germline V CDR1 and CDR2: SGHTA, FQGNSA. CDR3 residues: CASSELAGTSDTQYF. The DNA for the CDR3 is TGTGCCAGCAGCGAACTAGCGGGGACGTCAGATACGCAGTATTTT.

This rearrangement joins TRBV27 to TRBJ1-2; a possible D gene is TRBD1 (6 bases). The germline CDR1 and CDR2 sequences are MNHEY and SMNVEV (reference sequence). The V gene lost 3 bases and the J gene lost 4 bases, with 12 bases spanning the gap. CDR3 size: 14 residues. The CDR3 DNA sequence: TGTGCCAGCAGTTTCACAGGGATGGGCTATGGCTACACCTTC. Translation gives CASSFTGMGYGYTF.

The CDR3 sequence: CASSPPTSGSSYNEQFF. The CDR3 region has the DNA TGCGCCAGCAGCCCCCCGACTAGCGGGAGCTCCTACAATGAGCAGTTCTTC. This rearrangement joins TRBV5-1 to TRBJ2-1, with 12 bases matching TRBD2. The length of the CDR3 is 17 residues. Germline CDR1 reads SGHRS; CDR2 reads YFSETQ. J was trimmed by 0 bases and V by 4 bases; bases with no gene match: 5.

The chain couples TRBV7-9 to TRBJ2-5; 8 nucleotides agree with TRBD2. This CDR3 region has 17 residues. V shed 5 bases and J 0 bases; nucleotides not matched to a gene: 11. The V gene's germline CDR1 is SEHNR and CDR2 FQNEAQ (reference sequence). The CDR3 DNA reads TGTGCCAGCAGCCCCGGGGGGGGACTCTTGTACCAAGAGACCCAGTACTTC. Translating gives CASSPGGGLLYQETQYF.

CDR3 bases: TGTGCCTCCCCCAGGAGGGGACAGGGGGCGGCAGACTATGGCTACACCTTC. Amino acids: CASPRRGQGAADYGYTF. The gene calls are TRBV30 and TRBJ1-2; 12 bases are shared with TRBD1. Germline loops: CDR1 GTSNPN, CDR2 SVGIG (reference sequence). The CDR3 consists of 17 residues. J gave up 3 bases and V 7 bases, and 15 bases lay outside the gene matches.

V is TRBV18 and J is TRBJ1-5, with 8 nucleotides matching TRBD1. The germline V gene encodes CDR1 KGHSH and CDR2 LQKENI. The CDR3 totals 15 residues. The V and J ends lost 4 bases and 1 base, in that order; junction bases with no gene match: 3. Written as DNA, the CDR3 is TGTGCCAGCTCACTGACAGGGGACAGCAATCAGCCCCAGCATTTT. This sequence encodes CASSLTGDSNQPQHF. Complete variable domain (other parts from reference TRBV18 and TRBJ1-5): NAGVMQNPRHLVRRRGQEARLRCSPMKGHSHVYWYRQLPEEGLKFMVYLQKENIIDESGMPKERFSAEFPKEGPSILRIQQVVRGDSAAYFCASSLTGDSNQPQHFGDGTRLSIL.

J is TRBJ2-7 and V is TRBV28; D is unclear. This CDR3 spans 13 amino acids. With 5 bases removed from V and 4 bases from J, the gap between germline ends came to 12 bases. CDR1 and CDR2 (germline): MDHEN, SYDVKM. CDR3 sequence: CASSPTRRYEQYF. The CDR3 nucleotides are TGTGCCAGCAGTCCCACCAGGCGATACGAGCAGTACTTC.

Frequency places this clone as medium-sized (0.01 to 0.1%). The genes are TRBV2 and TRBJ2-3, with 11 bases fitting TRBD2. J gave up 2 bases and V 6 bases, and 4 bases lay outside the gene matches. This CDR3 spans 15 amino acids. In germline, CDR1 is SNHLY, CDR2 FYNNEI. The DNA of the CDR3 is TGTGCCAGCAGATCTAGCGGGGGGATCACAGATACGCAGTATTTT. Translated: CASRSSGGITDTQYF.

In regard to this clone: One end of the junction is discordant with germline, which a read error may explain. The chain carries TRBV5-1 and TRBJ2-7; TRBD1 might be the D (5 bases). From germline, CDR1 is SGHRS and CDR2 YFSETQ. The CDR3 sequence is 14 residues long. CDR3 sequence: CASSLGQSSYEQSF. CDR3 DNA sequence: TGCGCCAGCAGCTTGGGACAGAGCTCCTACGAGCAGTCCTTC.

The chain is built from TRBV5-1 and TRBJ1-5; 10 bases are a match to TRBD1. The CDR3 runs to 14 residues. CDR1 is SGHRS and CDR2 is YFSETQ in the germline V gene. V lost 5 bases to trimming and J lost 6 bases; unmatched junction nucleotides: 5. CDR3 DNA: TGCGCCAGCAGGGAGGGACAGGGGAGTCAGCCCCAGCATTTT. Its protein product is CASREGQGSQPQHF.

The CDR3 nucleotides read TGTGCCAGCAGCCCCAGGGGCGGGAGCGACACTGAAGCTTTCTTT. Translating gives CASSPRGGSDTEAFF. This chain connects TRBV7-3 to TRBJ1-1, with a tentative D call TRBD1 (6 bases). Germline assignment: CDR1 SGHTA and CDR2 FQGTGA. Trimming removed 5 bases from V and 3 bases from J, with 16 bases in between. The CDR3 loop spans 15 amino acids.

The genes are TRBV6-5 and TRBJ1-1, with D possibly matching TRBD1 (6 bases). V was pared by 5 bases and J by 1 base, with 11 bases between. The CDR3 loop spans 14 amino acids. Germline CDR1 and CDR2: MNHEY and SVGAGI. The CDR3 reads CASSPWGPNTEAFF. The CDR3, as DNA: TGTGCCAGCAGTCCATGGGGGCCGAACACTGAAGCTTTCTTT.

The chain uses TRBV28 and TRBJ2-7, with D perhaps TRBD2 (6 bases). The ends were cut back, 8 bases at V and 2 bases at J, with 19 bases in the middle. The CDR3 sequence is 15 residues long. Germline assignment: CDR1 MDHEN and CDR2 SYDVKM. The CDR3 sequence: CASSILGRGTYEQYF. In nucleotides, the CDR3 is TGTGCCAGCTCCATCCTTGGTCGGGGGACCTACGAGCAGTACTTC.

The CDR3 nucleotides read TGCAGCGTTGAAGAATCCGGGTCAAAGACCCAGTACTTC. Its protein is CSVEESGSKTQYF. The chain employs TRBV29-1 and TRBJ2-5, with D uncertain. Germline values: CDR1 SQVTM, CDR2 ANQGSEA. This CDR3 spans 13 amino acids. The V end was cut by 0 bases, the J end by 6 bases, with 11 bases between.

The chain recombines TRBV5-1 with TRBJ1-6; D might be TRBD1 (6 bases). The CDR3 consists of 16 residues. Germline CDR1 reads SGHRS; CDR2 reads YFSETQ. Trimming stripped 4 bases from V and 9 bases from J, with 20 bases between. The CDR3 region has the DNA TGCGCCAGCAGCCTGACCGGCCGGGACACCGGTTCACCCCTCCACTTT. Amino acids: CASSLTGRDTGSPLHF.

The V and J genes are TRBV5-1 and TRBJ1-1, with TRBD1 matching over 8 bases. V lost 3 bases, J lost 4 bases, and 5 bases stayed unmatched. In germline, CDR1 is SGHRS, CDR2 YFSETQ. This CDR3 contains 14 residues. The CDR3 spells CASSSSGGGTEAFF. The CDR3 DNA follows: TGCGCCAGCAGCTCCTCAGGGGGCGGCACTGAAGCTTTCTTT.

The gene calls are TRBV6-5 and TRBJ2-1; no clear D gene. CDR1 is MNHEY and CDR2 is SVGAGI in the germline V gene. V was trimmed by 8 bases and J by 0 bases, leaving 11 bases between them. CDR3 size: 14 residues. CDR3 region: CASRSLSSYNEQFF. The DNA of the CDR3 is TGTGCCAGCCGGTCGTTGAGCTCCTACAATGAGCAGTTCTTC.